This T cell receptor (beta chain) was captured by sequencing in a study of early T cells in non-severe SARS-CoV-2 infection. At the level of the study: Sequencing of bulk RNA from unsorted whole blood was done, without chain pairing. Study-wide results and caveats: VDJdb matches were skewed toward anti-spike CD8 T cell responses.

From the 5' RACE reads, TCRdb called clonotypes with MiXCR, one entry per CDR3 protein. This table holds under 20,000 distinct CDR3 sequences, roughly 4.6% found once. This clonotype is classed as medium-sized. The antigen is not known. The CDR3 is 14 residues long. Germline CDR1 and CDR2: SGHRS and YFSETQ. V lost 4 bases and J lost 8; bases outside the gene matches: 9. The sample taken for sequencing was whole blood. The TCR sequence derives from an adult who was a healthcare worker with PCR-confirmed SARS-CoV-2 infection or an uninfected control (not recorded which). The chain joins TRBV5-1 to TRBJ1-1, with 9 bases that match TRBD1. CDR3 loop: CASSKGQGEREAFF. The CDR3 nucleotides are TGCGCCAGCAGCAAGGGACAGGGAGAGAGGGAAGCTTTCTTT.